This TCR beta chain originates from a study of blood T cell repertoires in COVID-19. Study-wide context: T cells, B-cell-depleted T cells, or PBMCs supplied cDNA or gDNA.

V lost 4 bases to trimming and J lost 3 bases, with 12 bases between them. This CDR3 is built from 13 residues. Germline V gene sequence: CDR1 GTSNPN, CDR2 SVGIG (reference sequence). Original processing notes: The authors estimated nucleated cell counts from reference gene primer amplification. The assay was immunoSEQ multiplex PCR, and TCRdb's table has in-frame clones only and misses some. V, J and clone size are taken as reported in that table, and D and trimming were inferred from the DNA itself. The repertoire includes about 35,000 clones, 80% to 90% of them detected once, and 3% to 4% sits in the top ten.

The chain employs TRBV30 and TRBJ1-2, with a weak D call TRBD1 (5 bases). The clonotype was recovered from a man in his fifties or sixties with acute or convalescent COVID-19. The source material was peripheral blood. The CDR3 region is CAWTPGGDYGYTF. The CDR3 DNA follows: TGTGCCTGGACCCCGGGAGGGGACTATGGCTACACCTTC.